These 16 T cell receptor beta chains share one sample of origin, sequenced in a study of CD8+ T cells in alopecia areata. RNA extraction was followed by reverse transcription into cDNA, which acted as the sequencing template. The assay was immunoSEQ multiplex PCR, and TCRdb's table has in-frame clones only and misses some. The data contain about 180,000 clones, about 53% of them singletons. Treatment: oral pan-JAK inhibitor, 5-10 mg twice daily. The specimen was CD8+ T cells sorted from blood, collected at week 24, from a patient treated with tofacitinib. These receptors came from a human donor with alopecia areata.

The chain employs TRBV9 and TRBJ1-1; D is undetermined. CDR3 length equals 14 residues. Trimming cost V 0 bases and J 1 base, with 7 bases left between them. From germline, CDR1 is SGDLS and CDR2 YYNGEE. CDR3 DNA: TGTGCCAGCAGCGTAGAAGTGAGGAACACTGAAGCTTTCTTT. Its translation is CASSVEVRNTEAFF.

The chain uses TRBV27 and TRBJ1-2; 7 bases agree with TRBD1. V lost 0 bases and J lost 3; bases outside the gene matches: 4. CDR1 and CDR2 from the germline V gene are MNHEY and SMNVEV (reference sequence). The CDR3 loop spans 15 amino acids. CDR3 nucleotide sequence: TGTGCCAGCAGTTTATCGACAGGGTCTCACTATGGCTACACCTTC. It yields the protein CASSLSTGSHYGYTF.

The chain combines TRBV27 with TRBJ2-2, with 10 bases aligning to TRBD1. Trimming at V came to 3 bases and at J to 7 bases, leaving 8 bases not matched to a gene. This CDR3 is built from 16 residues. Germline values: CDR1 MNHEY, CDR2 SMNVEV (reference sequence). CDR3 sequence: CASSFGTGVLGGELFF. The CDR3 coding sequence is TGTGCCAGCAGTTTCGGGACAGGGGTTTTGGGCGGGGAGCTGTTTTTT.

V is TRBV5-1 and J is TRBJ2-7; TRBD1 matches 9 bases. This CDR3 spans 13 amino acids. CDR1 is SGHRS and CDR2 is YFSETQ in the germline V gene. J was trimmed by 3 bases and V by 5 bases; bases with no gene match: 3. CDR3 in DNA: TGCGCCAGCAGAAGGACAGGGGACTACGAGCAGTACTTC. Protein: CASRRTGDYEQYF.

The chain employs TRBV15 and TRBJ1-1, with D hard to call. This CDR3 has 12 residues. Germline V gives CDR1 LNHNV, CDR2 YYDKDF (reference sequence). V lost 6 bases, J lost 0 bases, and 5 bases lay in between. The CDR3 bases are TGTGCCACCAGTTTCTTGAACACTGAAGCTTTCTTT. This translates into CATSFLNTEAFF.

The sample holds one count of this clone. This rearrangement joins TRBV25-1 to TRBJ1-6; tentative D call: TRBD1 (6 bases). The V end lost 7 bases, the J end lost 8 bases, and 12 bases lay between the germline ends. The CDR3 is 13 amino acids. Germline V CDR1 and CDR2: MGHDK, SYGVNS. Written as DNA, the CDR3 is TGTGCCAGCAAGGGGGGAAGTCATTCACCCCTCCACTTT. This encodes CASKGGSHSPLHF.

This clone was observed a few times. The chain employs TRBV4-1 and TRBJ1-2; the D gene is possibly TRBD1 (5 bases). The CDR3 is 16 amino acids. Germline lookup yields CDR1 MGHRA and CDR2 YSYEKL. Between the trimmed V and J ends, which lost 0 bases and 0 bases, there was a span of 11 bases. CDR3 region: CASSQDSDTSNYGYTF. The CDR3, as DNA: TGCGCCAGCAGCCAAGATTCGGACACGTCTAACTATGGCTACACCTTC.

This CDR3 reads CASSLSGWDTGELFF. In DNA, the CDR3 is TGTGCCAGCAGCTTAAGCGGGTGGGACACCGGGGAGCTGTTTTTT. The genes are TRBV7-8 and TRBJ2-2, with a tentative D call TRBD2 (6 bases). V was pared by 2 bases and J by 3 bases, with 10 bases between. Germline loops: CDR1 SGHVS, CDR2 FQNEAQ. The CDR3 is 15 residues long.

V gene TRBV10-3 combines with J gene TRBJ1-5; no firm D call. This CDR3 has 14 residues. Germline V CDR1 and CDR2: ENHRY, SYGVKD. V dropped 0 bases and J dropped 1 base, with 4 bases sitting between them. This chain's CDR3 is CAISESVSNQPQHF. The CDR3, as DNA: TGTGCCATCAGTGAGTCTGTGAGCAATCAGCCCCAGCATTTT.

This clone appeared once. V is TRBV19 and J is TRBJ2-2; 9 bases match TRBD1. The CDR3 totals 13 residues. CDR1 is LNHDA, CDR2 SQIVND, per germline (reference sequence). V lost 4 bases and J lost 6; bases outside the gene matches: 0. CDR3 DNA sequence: TGTGCCAGTAGTAGGACAGGGGCCGGGGAGCTGTTTTTT. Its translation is CASSRTGAGELFF. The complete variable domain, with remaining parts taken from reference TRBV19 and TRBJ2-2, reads DGGITQSPKYLFRKEGQNVTLSCEQNLNHDAMYWYRQDPGQGLRLIYYSQIVNDFQKGDIAEGYSVSREKKESFPLTVTSAQKNPTAFYLCASSRTGAGELFFGEGSRLTVL.

Here the CDR3 reads CASSLVQAEVQYF. The CDR3 DNA reads TGTGCCAGCAGCTTAGTACAGGCGGAGGTCCAGTACTTC. The V gene is TRBV7-8, the J gene TRBJ2-5; perhaps D is TRBD1 or TRBD2 (5 bases each). V was cut by 1 base and J by 10 bases, with 13 bases left in between. The germline V gene encodes CDR1 SGHVS and CDR2 FQNEAQ. The CDR3 length is 13 residues.

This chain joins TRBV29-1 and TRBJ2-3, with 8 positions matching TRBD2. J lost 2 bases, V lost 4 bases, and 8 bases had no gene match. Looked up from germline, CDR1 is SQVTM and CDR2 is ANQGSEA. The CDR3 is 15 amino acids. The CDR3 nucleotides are TGCAGCGTTGCTGCCCAGCGGGGGAACACAGATACGCAGTATTTT. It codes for CSVAAQRGNTDTQYF.

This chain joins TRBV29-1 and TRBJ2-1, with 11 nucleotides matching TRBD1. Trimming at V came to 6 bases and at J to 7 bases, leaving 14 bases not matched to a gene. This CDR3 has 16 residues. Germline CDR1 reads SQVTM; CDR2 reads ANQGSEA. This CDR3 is CSVPPTGTGGLNEQFF. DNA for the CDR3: TGCAGCGTCCCACCAACCGGGACAGGGGGTTTGAATGAGCAGTTCTTC.

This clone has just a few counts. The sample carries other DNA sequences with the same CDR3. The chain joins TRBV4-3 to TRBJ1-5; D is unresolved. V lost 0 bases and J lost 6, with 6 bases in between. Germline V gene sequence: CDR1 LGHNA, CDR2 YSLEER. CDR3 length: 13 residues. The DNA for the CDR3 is TGCGCCAGCAGCCAAGATCTGGGTCAGCCCCAGCATTTT. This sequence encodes CASSQDLGQPQHF.

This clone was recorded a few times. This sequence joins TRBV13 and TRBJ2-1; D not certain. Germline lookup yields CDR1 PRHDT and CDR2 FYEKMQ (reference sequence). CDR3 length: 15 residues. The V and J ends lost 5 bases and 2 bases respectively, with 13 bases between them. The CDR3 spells CASSPPDNPYNEQFF. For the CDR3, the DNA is TGTGCCAGCAGCCCCCCAGACAACCCCTACAATGAGCAGTTCTTC.

The DNA for the CDR3 is TGTGCCAGCAGCTTATCTGGGAGCGAAAACTATGGCTACACCTTC. Its translation is CASSLSGSENYGYTF. V usage is TRBV7-9 and J usage is TRBJ1-2, with unresolved D. This CDR3 comprises 15 residues. Between the trimmed V and J ends, which lost 2 bases and 2 bases, there was a span of 12 bases. Germline assignment: CDR1 SEHNR and CDR2 FQNEAQ (reference sequence).